These 25 T cell receptor beta chains originate from one sample sequenced in a study of metastatic and nonmetastatic thyroid tumors. Not a single patient had been given any form of treatment at any point before undergoing thyroid surgery. TCRdb re-called the PCR reads via MiXCR. The data contain around 15,000 clones, around 32% of them singletons. The specimen sequenced was tumor tissue. These receptors all stem from a male donor with papillary thyroid cancer or a benign thyroid nodule (not recorded which). Some clones in this sample may be carry-over from other donors' samples.

The table lists this clone with many counts. The V and J genes are TRBV20-1 and TRBJ1-5; D uncertain. Trimming stripped 3 bases from V and 2 bases from J, with 11 bases between. Germline-derived CDR1 and CDR2 are DFQATT and SNEGSKA (reference sequence). There are 14 residues in the CDR3. CDR3 in amino acids: CSARSGSGNQPQHF. In nucleotides, the CDR3 is TGCAGTGCTAGGTCCGGCAGTGGCAATCAGCCCCAGCATTTT.

Ten or more counts support this clone. This chain links TRBV3-1 with TRBJ1-5; no reliable D call. Germline V lookup: CDR1 LGHDT, CDR2 YNNKEL (reference sequence). The CDR3 totals 16 residues. V was clipped by 1 base and J by 5 bases, with 15 bases between them. The CDR3 bases are TGTGCCAGCAGCCAAGGGAATGGCCCAAGGGATCAGCCCCAGCATTTT. Translating gives CASSQGNGPRDQPQHF.

This clone was picked up many times. The chain carries TRBV24-1 and TRBJ1-2; 7 bases agree with TRBD1. The CDR3 covers 14 residues. Per the germline V gene, CDR1 is KGHDR and CDR2 is SFDVKD. V shed 4 bases and J 7 bases; nucleotides not matched to a gene: 8. This CDR3 reads CATSEKQGSVGYTF. The CDR3, as DNA: TGTGCCACCAGTGAGAAACAGGGGTCGGTTGGCTACACCTTC.

Relative to its sample, this clone is medium-sized. The V call is TRBV6-1, the J call TRBJ2-5; TRBD2 is a possible D gene (5 bases). The CDR3 is 15 amino acids. Trimming cost V 6 bases and J 5 bases, with 19 bases left between them. Germline-derived CDR1 and CDR2 are MNHNS and SASEGT. The CDR3 region is CASSPSNTKAETQYF. CDR3 nucleotides: TGTGCCAGCAGCCCTAGCAACACTAAGGCGGAGACCCAGTACTTC.

The gene calls are TRBV7-3 and TRBJ1-5, with D perhaps matching TRBD1 (5 bases). From germline, CDR1 is SGHTA and CDR2 FQGTGA. V shed 3 bases and J shed 7 bases, with 10 bases lying between them. CDR3 length: 13 residues. CDR3 in amino acids: CASSFKAGQPQHF. CDR3 coding DNA: TGTGCCAGCAGCTTTAAGGCAGGGCAGCCCCAGCATTTT.

This clone was counted ten times or more. The chain couples TRBV7-3 to TRBJ2-6; a possible D gene is TRBD2 (5 bases). Trimming pared 2 bases from V and 1 base from J, leaving 12 bases between. Germline V CDR1 and CDR2: SGHTA, FQGTGA. The CDR3 runs 17 residues. The CDR3 is CASSLFSGSSGANVLTF. The CDR3 DNA is TGTGCCAGCAGCTTATTCAGCGGTTCATCTGGGGCCAACGTCCTGACTTTC.

A note on this clone: The junction does not match germline at one end; this may be a read error. CDR3 sequence: CASSCAGGYYDQYF. DNA for the CDR3: TGTGCCAGCAGCTGCGCGGGGGGGTACTACGACCAGTACTTC. V is TRBV27 and J is TRBJ2-7; 9 bases match TRBD2. This CDR3 has 14 amino acids. Germline V lookup: CDR1 MNHEY, CDR2 SMNVEV (reference sequence).

This clone was seen at least ten times. V usage is TRBV28 and J usage is TRBJ1-2, with unresolved D. The germline V and J ends were trimmed by 3 bases and 7 bases, with 9 bases remaining between them. The germline CDR1 and CDR2 sequences are MDHEN and SYDVKM. The CDR3 has 12 amino acids. This CDR3 reads CASSLSAGGYTF. In DNA form, the CDR3 reads TGTGCCAGCAGTTTGTCTGCGGGTGGCTACACCTTC.

Of note for this clone: Other DNA sequences in this sample translate to the same CDR3. The chain is built from TRBV5-1 and TRBJ1-3; D not resolved. The CDR3 has 13 residues. Per germline, CDR1 SGHRS and CDR2 YFSETQ. V gave up 0 bases and J gave up 5 bases, with 6 bases separating them. The CDR3 protein is CASSLDFRNTIYF. The CDR3 DNA sequence: TGCGCCAGCAGCTTGGATTTTAGAAACACCATATATTTT.

Sample share makes this clone medium-sized (0.01 to 0.1%). The chain has TRBV6-1 and TRBJ2-7, with TRBD1 matching over 11 bases. Per the germline V gene, CDR1 is MNHNS and CDR2 is SASEGT. The CDR3 spans 14 residues. The ends lost 5 bases at V and 4 bases at J; junction bases unmatched: 4. CDR3 coding DNA: TGTGCCAGCAGTTTGGACAGGGGGCGATACGAGCAGTACTTC. Its protein product is CASSLDRGRYEQYF.

Only a few counts were recorded for this clone. CDR3 sequence (DNA): TGTGCCAGCAGTCCGGGACTAGCGGGTAACAGTGAGCAGTTCTTC. This translates into CASSPGLAGNSEQFF. This chain connects TRBV12-3 or TRBV12-4 to TRBJ2-1, with TRBD2 identical over 12 bases. The CDR3 is 15 amino acids. The ends lost 5 bases at V and 9 bases at J; junction bases unmatched: 8.

V and J are TRBV6-1 and TRBJ1-6; D gene ambiguous. This CDR3 contains 12 residues. CDR1 and CDR2 from the germline V gene are MNHNS and SASEGT. Trimming shortened V by 10 bases and J by 6 bases, and 10 bases separated the two germline ends. CDR3 sequence reads: CATTEANSPLHF. CDR3 nucleotides: TGTGCCACTACGGAGGCTAATTCACCCCTCCACTTT.

V and J are TRBV4-3 and TRBJ2-7; D may be TRBD2 (5 bases). The CDR3 sequence is 13 residues long. V lost 5 bases and J 0 bases, leaving 8 bases between the germline ends. Germline V gene lookup returns CDR1 LGHNA and CDR2 YSLEER. The CDR3 sequence is CASSEGVSYEQYF. CDR3 DNA sequence: TGCGCCAGCAGCGAGGGCGTCTCCTACGAGCAGTACTTC.

In this sample, this clone turned up a few times. The junction departs from the called germline gene at one end, perhaps through a read error. The chain has TRBV6-4 and TRBJ2-3; TRBD2 matches 13 bases. The CDR3 sequence is 15 residues long. CDR1 is MRHNA, CDR2 SNTAGT, per germline. The CDR3 nucleotides are TGTGCCAGCTGTGACGGGACTAGCGGGGCAGATGCGCAGTATTTT. Protein product: CASCDGTSGADAQYF.

This sequence joins TRBV6-1 and TRBJ2-7; 8 nucleotides agree with TRBD2. V lost 6 bases, J lost 5 bases, and 9 bases stayed unmatched. This CDR3 is built from 14 residues. In germline, CDR1 is MNHNS, CDR2 SASEGT. CDR3 coding DNA: TGTGCCAGCAGCGTGGAAGCGGGAGCCCACGAGCAGTACTTC. This gives the protein CASSVEAGAHEQYF.

This chain links TRBV6-1 with TRBJ1-3; no firm D call. The CDR3 loop spans 14 amino acids. Germline CDR1 and CDR2: MNHNS and SASEGT. V was pared by 8 bases and J by 0 bases, with 11 bases between. The CDR3 sequence: CASGAGLSGNTIYF. The CDR3 nucleotides read TGTGCCAGCGGCGCAGGTCTCTCTGGAAACACCATATATTTT.

The chain combines TRBV28 with TRBJ2-6; D call uncertain. Trimming pared 4 bases from V and 0 bases from J, leaving 16 bases between. Germline CDR1 and CDR2: MDHEN and SYDVKM. The CDR3 covers 18 residues. CDR3 sequence: CASSSTLGCPSGANVLTF. CDR3 nucleotides: TGTGCCAGCAGTTCTACCCTGGGATGCCCCTCTGGGGCCAACGTCCTGACTTTC.

This chain uses TRBV18 with TRBJ2-3, with 13 bases lining up with TRBD2. Germline V gene lookup returns CDR1 KGHSH and CDR2 LQKENI. V gave up 5 bases and J gave up 3 bases; unmatched junction bases: 5. The CDR3 has 16 amino acids. The CDR3 here is CASSTGLAGVTDTQYF. DNA for the CDR3: TGTGCCAGCTCAACCGGACTAGCGGGAGTAACAGATACGCAGTATTTT.

In regard to this clone: Relative to the germline gene, one junction end is altered; a read error may explain this. V is TRBV27 and J is TRBJ2-7; no firm D call. Germline CDR1 MNHEY, CDR2 SMNVEV (reference sequence). CDR3 length equals 14 residues. The CDR3 reads CASSLRSVRYDQYF. The CDR3 nucleotides are TGTGCCAGCAGTCTTCGGAGCGTTCGGTACGACCAGTACTTC.

The J gene is TRBJ1-2, the V gene TRBV19, with D perhaps matching TRBD1 (6 bases). Germline V gene sequence: CDR1 LNHDA, CDR2 SQIVND (reference sequence). This CDR3 contains 15 residues. V lost 6 bases and J lost 4, with 18 bases in between. CDR3 nucleotides: TGTGCCAGTAGGATCGACGGGGGCGAGGGCTATGGCTACACCTTC. Protein product: CASRIDGGEGYGYTF.

This clone showed up many times. CDR3 DNA sequence: TGCAGCGTTACGAACCCACAGGGCGCCTACGAGCAGTACTTC. This translates into CSVTNPQGAYEQYF. The V call is TRBV29-1, the J call TRBJ2-7; the D gene is possibly TRBD1 (6 bases). Germline V gene lookup returns CDR1 SQVTM and CDR2 ANQGSEA. The V gene lost 5 bases and the J gene lost 2 bases, with 16 bases spanning the gap. This CDR3 contains 14 residues.

Concerning this clone: Without the conserved terminal phenylalanine or tryptophan, this CDR3 likely stems from a read error. Because the CDR3's place on the DNA is in doubt, the DNA is left out and the CDR3 is given as listed by TCRdb. J is TRBJ2-7 and V is TRBV11-2; TRBD2, the D gene given by the table, was not confirmed from the DNA. The CDR3 spans 13 residues, counting both ends. Germline CDR1 reads SGHAT; CDR2 reads FQNNGV. The CDR3: CASSRGLEDERYL.

This clone was counted many times. The gene calls are TRBV19 and TRBJ2-1; a possible D gene is TRBD1 (6 bases). The V end lost 4 bases, the J end lost 12 bases, and 22 bases lay between the germline ends. The CDR3 runs to 15 residues. Per the germline V gene, CDR1 is LNHDA and CDR2 is SQIVND (reference sequence). CDR3 amino acids: CASSTPGQTSMGQFF. The CDR3 DNA reads TGTGCCAGTAGTACCCCCGGACAGACTTCAATGGGGCAGTTCTTC.

This chain links TRBV30 with TRBJ2-3; the D gene is possibly TRBD2 (7 bases). CDR3 length equals 15 residues. V gave up 7 bases and J gave up 4 bases, with 21 bases separating them. CDR1 and CDR2 from the germline V gene are GTSNPN and SVGIG (reference sequence). In DNA form, the CDR3 reads TGTGCCTTTACCCCCCAGGCGGGGGCCCCAGATACGCAGTATTTT. Translated, it gives CAFTPQAGAPDTQYF.

This rearrangement joins TRBV5-1 to TRBJ1-1; the D gene is possibly TRBD1 (6 bases). The CDR3 runs to 14 residues. V lost 5 bases to trimming and J lost 3 bases, with 14 bases between them. Germline V CDR1 and CDR2: SGHRS, YFSETQ. The CDR3 here is CASSQDSSDTEAFF. DNA of the CDR3: TGCGCCAGCAGTCAGGACAGCTCGGACACTGAAGCTTTCTTT.